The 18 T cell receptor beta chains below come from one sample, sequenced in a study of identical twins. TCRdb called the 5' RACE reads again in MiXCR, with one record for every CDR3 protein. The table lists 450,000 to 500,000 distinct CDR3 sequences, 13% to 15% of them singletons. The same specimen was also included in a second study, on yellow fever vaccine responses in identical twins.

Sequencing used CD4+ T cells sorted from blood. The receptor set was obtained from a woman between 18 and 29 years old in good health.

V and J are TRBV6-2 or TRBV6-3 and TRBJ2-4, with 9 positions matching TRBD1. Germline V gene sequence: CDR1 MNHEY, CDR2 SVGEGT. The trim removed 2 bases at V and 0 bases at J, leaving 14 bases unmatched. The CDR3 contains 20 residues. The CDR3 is CASSYLPGQGFIIAKNIQYF. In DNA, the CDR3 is TGTGCCAGCAGTTACCTACCGGGACAGGGCTTCATTATAGCCAAAAACATTCAGTACTTC.

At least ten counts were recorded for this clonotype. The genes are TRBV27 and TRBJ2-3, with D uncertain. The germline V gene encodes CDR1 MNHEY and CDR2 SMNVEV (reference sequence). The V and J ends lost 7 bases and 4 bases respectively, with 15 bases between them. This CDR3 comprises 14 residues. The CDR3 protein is CASTLRNDADTQYF. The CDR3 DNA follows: TGTGCCAGCACCCTAAGAAACGACGCAGATACGCAGTATTTT.

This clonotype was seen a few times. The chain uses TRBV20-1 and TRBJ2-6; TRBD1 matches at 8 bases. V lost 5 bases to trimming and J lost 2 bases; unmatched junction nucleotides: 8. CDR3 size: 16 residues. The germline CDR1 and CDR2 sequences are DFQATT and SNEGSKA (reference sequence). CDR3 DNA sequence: TGCAGTGCTCCCGACAGGGGTTCAACTGGGGCCAACGTCCTGACTTTC. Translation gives CSAPDRGSTGANVLTF.

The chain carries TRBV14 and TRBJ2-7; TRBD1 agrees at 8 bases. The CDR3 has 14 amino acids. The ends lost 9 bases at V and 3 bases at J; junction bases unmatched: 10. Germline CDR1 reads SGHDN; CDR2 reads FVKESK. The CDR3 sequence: CASPRDRPFYEQYF. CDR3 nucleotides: TGTGCCAGTCCCCGGGACAGGCCATTCTACGAGCAGTACTTC.

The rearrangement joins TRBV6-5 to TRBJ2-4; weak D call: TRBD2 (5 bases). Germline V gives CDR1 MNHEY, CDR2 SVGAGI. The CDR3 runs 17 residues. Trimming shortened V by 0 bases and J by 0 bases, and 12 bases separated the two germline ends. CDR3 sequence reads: CASSYSIGVGAKNIQYF. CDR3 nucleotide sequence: TGTGCCAGCAGTTACTCGATCGGGGTTGGAGCCAAAAACATTCAGTACTTC.

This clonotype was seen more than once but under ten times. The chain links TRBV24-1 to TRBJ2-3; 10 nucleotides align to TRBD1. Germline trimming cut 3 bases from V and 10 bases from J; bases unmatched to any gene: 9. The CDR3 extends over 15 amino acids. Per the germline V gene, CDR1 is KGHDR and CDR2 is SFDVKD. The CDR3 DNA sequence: TGTGCCACCAGTGATATGGGGACAGGGGAATCGGCGCAGTATTTT. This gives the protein CATSDMGTGESAQYF.

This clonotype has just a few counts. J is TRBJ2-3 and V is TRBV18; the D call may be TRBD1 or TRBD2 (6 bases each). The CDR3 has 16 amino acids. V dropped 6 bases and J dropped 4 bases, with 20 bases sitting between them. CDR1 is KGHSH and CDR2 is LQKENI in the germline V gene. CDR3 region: CASSLLGGNLPDTQYF. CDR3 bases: TGTGCCAGCTCCCTCTTAGGGGGGAATTTACCAGATACGCAGTATTTT.

The CDR3 spells CASSSSGGRYNEQFF. The CDR3 nucleotides read TGTGCCAGCAGCAGTAGCGGGGGAAGATACAATGAGCAGTTCTTC. The J gene is TRBJ2-1, the V gene TRBV7-9, with 9 bases that match TRBD2. Germline CDR1 SEHNR, CDR2 FQNEAQ (reference sequence). J gave up 4 bases and V 5 bases, and 6 bases lay outside the gene matches. CDR3 length: 15 residues. The variable domain in full, with the rest retrieved from reference TRBV7-9 and TRBJ2-1, is DTGVSQNPRHKITKRGQNVTFRCDPISEHNRLYWYRQTLGQGPEFLTYFQNEAQLEKSRLLSDRFSAERPKGSFSTLEIQRTEQGDSAMYLCASSSSGGRYNEQFFGPGTRLTVL.

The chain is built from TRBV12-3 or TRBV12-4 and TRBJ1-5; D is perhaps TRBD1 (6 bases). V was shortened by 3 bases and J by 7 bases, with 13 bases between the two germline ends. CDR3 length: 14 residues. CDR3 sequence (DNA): TGTGCCAGCAGTTTTTGGGGGCTAGGGCAGCCCCAGCATTTT. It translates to CASSFWGLGQPQHF.

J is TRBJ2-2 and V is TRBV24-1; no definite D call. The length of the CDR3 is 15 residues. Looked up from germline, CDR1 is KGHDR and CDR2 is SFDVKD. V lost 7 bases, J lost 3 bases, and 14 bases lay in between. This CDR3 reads CATSAVDKDTGELFF. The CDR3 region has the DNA TGTGCCACCAGCGCCGTCGACAAAGACACCGGGGAGCTGTTTTTT.

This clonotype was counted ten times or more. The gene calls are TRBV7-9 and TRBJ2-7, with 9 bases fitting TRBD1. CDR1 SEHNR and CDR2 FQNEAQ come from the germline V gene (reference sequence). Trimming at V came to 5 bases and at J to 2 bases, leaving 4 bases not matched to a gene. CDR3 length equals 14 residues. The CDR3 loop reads CASSQGTGTYEQYF. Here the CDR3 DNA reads TGTGCCAGCAGCCAAGGGACAGGGACCTACGAGCAGTACTTC.

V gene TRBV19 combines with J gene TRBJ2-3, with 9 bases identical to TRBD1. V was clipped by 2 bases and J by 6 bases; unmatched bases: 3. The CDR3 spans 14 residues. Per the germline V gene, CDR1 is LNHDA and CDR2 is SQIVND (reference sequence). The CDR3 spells CASSISQGADTQYF. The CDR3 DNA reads TGTGCCAGTAGTATATCACAGGGGGCGGATACGCAGTATTTT.

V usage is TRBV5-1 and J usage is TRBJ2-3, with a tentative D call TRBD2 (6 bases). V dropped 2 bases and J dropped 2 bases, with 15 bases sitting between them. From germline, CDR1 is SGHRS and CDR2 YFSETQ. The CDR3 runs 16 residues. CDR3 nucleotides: TGCGCCAGCAGCTTAGACGGGACTGGTGACACAGATACGCAGTATTTT. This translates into CASSLDGTGDTDTQYF.

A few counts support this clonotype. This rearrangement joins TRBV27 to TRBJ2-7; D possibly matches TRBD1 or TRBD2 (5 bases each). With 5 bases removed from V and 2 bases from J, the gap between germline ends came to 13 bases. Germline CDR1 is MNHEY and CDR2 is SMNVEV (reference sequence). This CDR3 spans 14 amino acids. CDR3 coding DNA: TGTGCCAGCAGTCAACGGGACGGGCCCTACGAGCAGTACTTC. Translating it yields CASSQRDGPYEQYF.

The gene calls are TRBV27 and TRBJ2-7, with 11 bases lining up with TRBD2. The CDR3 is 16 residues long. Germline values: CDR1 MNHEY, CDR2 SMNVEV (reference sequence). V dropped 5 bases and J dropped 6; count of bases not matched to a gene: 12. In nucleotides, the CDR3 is TGTGCCAGCAGTAAATTCTTTAGCGGGGGGGCAGGCGAGCAGTACTTC. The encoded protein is CASSKFFSGGAGEQYF.

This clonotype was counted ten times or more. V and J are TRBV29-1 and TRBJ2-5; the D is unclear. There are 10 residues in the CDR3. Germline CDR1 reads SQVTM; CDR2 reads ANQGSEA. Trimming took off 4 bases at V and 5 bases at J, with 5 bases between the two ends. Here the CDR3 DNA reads TGCAGCGTTGCAGACGAGACCCAGTACTTC. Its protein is CSVADETQYF.

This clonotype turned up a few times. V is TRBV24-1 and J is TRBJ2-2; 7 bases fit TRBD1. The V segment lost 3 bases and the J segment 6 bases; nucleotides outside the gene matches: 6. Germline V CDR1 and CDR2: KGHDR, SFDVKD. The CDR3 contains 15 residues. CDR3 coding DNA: TGTGCCACCAGTGATGATGACAGGGTTCCCGGGGAGCTGTTTTTT. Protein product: CATSDDDRVPGELFF.

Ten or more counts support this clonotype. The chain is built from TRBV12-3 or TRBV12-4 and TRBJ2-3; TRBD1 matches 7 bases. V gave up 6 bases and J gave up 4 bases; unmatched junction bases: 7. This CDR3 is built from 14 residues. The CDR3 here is CASRRTGEADTQYF. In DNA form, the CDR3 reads TGTGCCAGCAGGCGGACAGGTGAAGCAGATACGCAGTATTTT.